Reported below is one T cell receptor beta chain. The data derive from a study of blood T cell repertoires in COVID-19. Study background: Samples came from the United States, Italy and Spain, spanning acute and convalescent COVID-19. Nucleic acid was either cDNA or gDNA, and it came from T cells, B-cell-depleted T cells, or PBMCs.

Trimming removed 6 bases at V and 0 bases at J, with 10 bases between. The germline gives CDR1 SNHLY, CDR2 FYNNEI. CDR3 size: 14 residues. Data came from immunoSEQ multiplex PCR; TCRdb stores just in-frame clones and leaves some out. The sample consists of approximately 240,000 clones, 70% to 85% of them appearing once. This TCR was sampled from a woman aged 40 to 50 with active or convalescent COVID-19. The material sequenced was peripheral blood. The gene calls are TRBV2 and TRBJ2-3; possibly TRBD2 for D (6 bases). CDR3 sequence: CASRGTSSTDTQYF. The CDR3 DNA follows: TGTGCCAGCAGGGGAACTAGCAGCACAGATACGCAGTATTTT.